This is a list of T cell receptor beta chains from one sample in a study of T cell repertoires in cytomegalovirus infection. TCRdb re-derived calls from the reads in MiXCR, one entry per CDR3 protein. The sample records approximately 250,000 distinct CDR3 sequences, approximately 22% being singletons. Sequencing input: CD8+ T cells from PBMCs. These receptors were collected from a human donor in good health (CMV status not recorded). Some clones in this sample may be carry-over from other donors' samples. Both conserved end residues are part of each CDR3. The D gene is left open where the match is weak. For some rows the clone size is stated as once, few or many, or as a class when expanded; others skip it.

d_gene	abundance	j_gene	v_gene	CDR3nt	CDR3aa
.	.	TRBJ2-7	TRBV24-1	TGTGCCACCAGTGAGGGACGCGAGCAGTACTTC	CATSEGREQYF
.	few	TRBJ1-4	TRBV15	TGTGCCACCAGCAGAGATAAAGGGTGGGACACCGGATATGAAAAACTGTTTTTT	CATSRDKGWDTGYEKLFF
.	.	TRBJ2-4	TRBV6-5	TGTGCCAGCTATGGGGGGACCAAAAACATTCAGTACTTC	CASYGGTKNIQYF
.	few	TRBJ1-2	TRBV19	TGTGCCAGTACCGAGGCAGGGAACTATGGCTACACCTTC	CASTEAGNYGYTF
TRBD1	many	TRBJ2-4	TRBV27	TGTGCCAGCAGTCCCCCCTCGGGACAGAAAAACATTCAGTACTTC	CASSPPSGQKNIQYF
.	.	TRBJ2-7	TRBV20-1	TGCAGTGCTAGGACAGAGAGCTCCTACGAGCAGTACTTC	CSARTESSYEQYF
.	.	TRBJ2-1	TRBV29-1	TGCAGCGTTGAAGTTCAGCGTGAGCAGTTCTTC	CSVEVQREQFF
.	.	TRBJ1-1	TRBV15	TGTGCCACCAGCAGAGGCGGGAACACTGAAGCTTTCTTT	CATSRGGNTEAFF
TRBD2	few	TRBJ2-1	TRBV29-1	TGCAGCGGCATCAGCGGGACGTACAATGAGCAGTTCTTC	CSGISGTYNEQFF
TRBD2	.	TRBJ2-1	TRBV7-9	TGTGCCAGCAGCCTAGGGGGCGGGGGGGAACGGTTCTTC	CASSLGGGGERFF
.	many	TRBJ2-5	TRBV28	TGTGCCAGCAGTCTCGGGTCCACCCAGGAGACCCAGTACTTC	CASSLGSTQETQYF
.	many	TRBJ1-1	TRBV7-9	TGTGCCAGCAGCCAGAACTTGGGCACTGAAGCTTTCTTT	CASSQNLGTEAFF
TRBD1	.	TRBJ1-5	TRBV2	TGTGCCAGCAGCTGGACAGGGGATCAGCCCCAGCATTTT	CASSWTGDQPQHF
.	.	TRBJ2-3	TRBV5-6	TGTGCCAGCAGCTTAGTATCGGACAGTAGCACAGATACGCAGTATTTT	CASSLVSDSSTDTQYF
.	many	TRBJ2-5	TRBV6-1	TGTGCCAGCAGTGAAGCCCGCATGACGGGGTACCAAGAGACCCAGTACTTC	CASSEARMTGYQETQYF
TRBD2	.	TRBJ2-7	TRBV7-9	TGTGCCAGCAGCTTTAGCGGGGGTAGTGATTACGAGCAGTACTTC	CASSFSGGSDYEQYF